Shown below are 11 T cell receptor beta chains from a single sample sequenced in a study of blood T cells in healthy people across ages (dated by TCRdb to between 2014 and 2017). The library was prepared using 5' RACE. Sequencing relied on an Illumina HiSeq 2500. A second PCR of about 6 to 12 cycles was run with a J-beta primer mix and a sample-barcoded 5' primer. Using fastp at Q25 and MiXCR, TCRdb reprocessed the public reads and kept productive beta chains. Every entry covers one CDR3 protein and lists the most common genes and DNA from its rows. In this sample the table shows about 720,000 distinct CDR3 sequences, around a quarter of which occur a single time. The biggest ten clones account for approximately 4% of the sample. These data were also reused for a study on T cells of mothers and their children.

The sequenced sample consisted of blood. The receptors come from a boy younger than 18 in good health.

The chain carries TRBV3-1 and TRBJ2-1; D gene unclear. CDR1 and CDR2 (germline): LGHDT, YNNKEL (reference sequence). Trimming took 3 bases from V and 2 from J, leaving 14 bases between them. This CDR3 is 16 amino acids long. The CDR3 sequence: CASSQTLPTTYNEQFF. The CDR3 DNA is TGTGCCAGCAGCCAGACTCTTCCTACGACCTACAATGAGCAGTTCTTC.

This chain connects TRBV6-2 or TRBV6-3 to TRBJ2-2; 9 bases match TRBD1. The CDR3 covers 15 residues. CDR1 and CDR2 from the germline V gene are MNHEY and SVGEGT. Germline trimming cut 0 bases from V and 4 bases from J; bases unmatched to any gene: 0. CDR3 region: CASSYSGQGTGELFF. DNA for the CDR3: TGTGCCAGCAGTTACTCGGGACAGGGCACCGGGGAGCTGTTTTTT.

The chain employs TRBV11-2 and TRBJ2-6, with D uncertain. V was trimmed by 6 bases and J by 4 bases, leaving 16 bases between them. CDR3 length: 16 residues. The germline gives CDR1 SGHAT, CDR2 FQNNGV. The CDR3 protein is CASRQLMGNGANVLTF. The DNA of the CDR3 is TGTGCCAGCAGACAACTAATGGGGAACGGGGCCAACGTCCTGACTTTC.

This rearrangement joins TRBV19 to TRBJ1-5; weak D call: TRBD1 (5 bases). The V gene lost 6 bases and the J gene lost 8 bases, with 17 bases spanning the gap. CDR3 length equals 14 residues. Germline lookup yields CDR1 LNHDA and CDR2 SQIVND (reference sequence). CDR3 DNA sequence: TGTGCCAGTAGCCAGGGCACCCTGGTGGAGCCCCAGCATTTT. Encoded protein: CASSQGTLVEPQHF.

This clonotype was detected only a few times. The V call is TRBV6-2 or TRBV6-3, the J call TRBJ2-5, with TRBD1 identical over 9 bases. Near its end, the DNA agrees better with TRBJ2-7, so the J call may be wrong. The CDR3 loop spans 16 amino acids. The V gene's germline CDR1 is MNHEY and CDR2 SVGEGT. The CDR3 spells CASRLPPGTGIYEQYF. Written as DNA, the CDR3 is TGTGCCAGCAGACTTCCCCCGGGGACAGGGATATACGAGCAGTACTTC.

The gene calls are TRBV6-2 or TRBV6-3 and TRBJ2-1, with D unresolved. The CDR3 consists of 12 residues. Trimming shortened V by 10 bases and J by 6 bases, and 13 bases separated the two germline ends. Germline values: CDR1 MNHEY, CDR2 SVGEGT. The CDR3 coding sequence is TGTGCCACTCAGGACGGACCCAATGAGCAGTTCTTC. Its protein product is CATQDGPNEQFF.

This clonotype was counted between two and nine times. This chain uses TRBV28 with TRBJ1-5; the match to TRBD1 covers 7 bases. CDR3 length: 16 residues. CDR1 and CDR2 from the germline V gene are MDHEN and SYDVKM. Germline trimming cut 3 bases from V and 3 bases from J; bases unmatched to any gene: 8. The CDR3 DNA follows: TGTGCCAGCAGTTTGCCGACAGGGTGGGACAATCAGCCCCAGCATTTT. As protein: CASSLPTGWDNQPQHF.

This clonotype has only one observation. The chain uses TRBV2 and TRBJ2-5; D unclear. TRBJ2-1 matches the DNA end more closely, so the J call is doubtful. This CDR3 has 14 amino acids. Looked up from germline, CDR1 is SNHLY and CDR2 is FYNNEI. The CDR3 is CASFRIPTGNEQFF. Written as DNA, the CDR3 is TGTGCCAGCTTCCGGATACCCACTGGCAATGAGCAGTTCTTC.

V usage is TRBV28 and J usage is TRBJ1-1, with 8 bases fitting TRBD1. J was trimmed by 5 bases and V by 6 bases; bases with no gene match: 5. The CDR3 is made up of 13 amino acids. Germline CDR1 MDHEN, CDR2 SYDVKM. In DNA, the CDR3 is TGTGCCAGCAGGGGACAGGCGGGGACTGAAGCTTTCTTT. Protein product: CASRGQAGTEAFF.

V usage is TRBV19 and J usage is TRBJ1-1; D call uncertain. The V end lost 3 bases, the J end lost 7 bases, and 9 bases lay between the germline ends. Germline V gene sequence: CDR1 LNHDA, CDR2 SQIVND (reference sequence). The CDR3 is made up of 12 amino acids. The DNA for the CDR3 is TGTGCCAGTAGTATGGGAAGCAGTGAAGCTTTCTTT. Its translation is CASSMGSSEAFF.

J is TRBJ2-5 and V is TRBV7-2, with a possible D match to TRBD2 (5 bases). The germline V and J ends were trimmed by 5 bases and 5 bases, with 12 bases remaining between them. The CDR3 contains 13 residues. Germline V lookup: CDR1 SGHTA, CDR2 FQGNSA. The DNA of the CDR3 is TGTGCCAGCAGCCCAGCGGTTGGGGAGACCCAGTACTTC. It yields the protein CASSPAVGETQYF.